The present TCR beta chain was sequenced within a study of T cell clones after liver transplantation (dated by TCRdb to the late 2010s). About the study as a whole: ITN030ST, the source of the samples, was a randomized trial that attempted immunosuppression withdrawal within 2 years of liver transplantation. Donor-reactive T cell clones were identified using TCRbeta sequencing after a pre-transplant mixed lymphocyte reaction and were then followed in post-transplant blood. Third party-reactive TCRbeta sequences were also identified from pre-transplant MLRs to serve as an antigen-independent comparator for donor-reactive sequences. Of the eight recipients, three were HCV-positive, while the remaining recipients had been transplanted for non-autoimmune, non-viral indications. The subjects received no induction therapy and were kept on standard immunosuppression until randomization at 12-24 months post-transplant. Tolerance was defined as complete immunosuppression withdrawal for at least one year with no rise in liver enzymes beyond twice the upper limit of normal. Blood samples were collected pre-transplant, then pre-randomization ahead of withdrawal, and finally post-randomization once withdrawal had either been completed or failed. A cohort of 8 liver transplant recipients was studied, of whom 3 were classified as tolerant and 5 as non-tolerant. General study outcomes and caveats: In most of the 8 subjects, circulating donor-reactive CD4 TCRbeta sequences decreased significantly after transplant, regardless of tolerance or HCV status. Because of small, heterogeneous patient numbers and non-standardized post-transplant time points, the conclusions were only preliminary. When repertoire turnover was taken into account, detection of donor-reactive sequences was significantly reduced in 7 of 8 subjects for CD4 and in 8 of 8 subjects for CD8. In two subjects, low numbers of available donor cells limited the measurable donor-reactive repertoire. Donor-reactive sequences declined more than third party-reactive ones, suggesting partial antigen-specific deletion unrelated to withdrawal success. Since no allograft tissue specimens were available, donor-reactive T cells may have migrated into the graft instead of being deleted.

Points on this clone: This clone's antigen is unknown. Per-base quality was not reported, and no clone a single base away is much larger than it.

V loses 4 bases, J loses 2 bases, and the germline ends lie 18 bases apart. Sequences MNHNS (CDR1) and SASEGT (CDR2) are obtained from the germline V gene. The CDR3 has 16 amino acids, counting the end cysteine and phenylalanine. Only the CDR3 region is kept as DNA, spanning 48 bases read in frame from base 1. Thawed unstimulated PBMCs were stained for CD3, CD4 and CD8 and FACS-sorted into CD3+CD4+ and CD3+CD8+ populations. All 8 studied subjects were randomized to immunosuppression withdrawal. The Qiagen DNeasy Blood and Tissue Kit was used for genomic DNA isolation. Using immunoSEQ, frozen genomic DNA was subjected to high-throughput TCRbeta CDR3 sequencing, a process that included PCR amplification, mapping, bias correction and internal controls. In the source study's methods: Productive rearrangements were retained, and unique TCRbeta sequences were defined by the CDR3 nucleotide sequence together with the V and J gene. For classification of a sequence as donor-reactive, at least 5-fold expansion in CFSE-low cells relative to unstimulated pre-transplant cells and a frequency of at least 0.01% were required. Minimum frequency thresholds were set for each subject on the basis of the unstimulated sample with the lowest template count, so that a detection power of at least 90% was ensured. Jensen-Shannon divergence between the top 1000 TCRbeta sequences post-transplant and pre-transplant was used to measure repertoire turnover. Two-sided Fisher's exact tests were used to test for changes in how often donor-reactive sequences were detected. The immuneACCESS repertoire file appears here via TCRdb, limited to in-frame rearrangements. These files lack a portion of the clones; in checked studies, under half of the deficit traces to unresolved V genes, and the cause of the others is not known. V, J and clone size are those of that table, while D and trimming were read from the DNA. The sample table records more than 95,000 clones; about 88% of these occur just once. The top ten clonotypes cover around 3% of the sample.

Sequences were derived from CD4+ T cells from blood, sampled 45 to 50 months after liver transplant. The receptor chain draws on TRBV6-1 and TRBJ2-7, and the D gene may be TRBD1, 5 bases matching. The sequence derives from a human patient who received a liver transplant. After a transplant, the donor of the graft may account for some T cells. The CDR3 protein is CASSAKQAVYTYEQYF. The sequenced DNA: TGTGCCAGCAGTGCTAAACAGGCGGTTTATACCTACGAGCAGTACTTC.